This TCR beta chain was recorded in a study of cytotoxic CD8 clonotypes in ibrutinib-treated CLL. CDR1 and CDR2 from the germline V gene are MDHEN and SYDVKM. The CDR3 extends over 17 amino acids. V gave up 5 bases and J gave up 3 bases; unmatched junction bases: 13. Data came from immunoSEQ multiplex PCR; TCRdb stores just in-frame clones and leaves some out. Of roughly 180,000 clones listed, 70% to 85% are singletons. The sequenced sample was PBMCs, obtained after 24 months of ibrutinib treatment. The chain has TRBV28 and TRBJ1-5; TRBD1 agrees at 7 bases. This receptor was taken from a human donor with chronic lymphocytic leukemia. The CDR3: CASSPSYRGPSNQPQHF. The CDR3 nucleotides are TGTGCCAGCAGTCCATCCTACAGGGGCCCATCCAATCAGCCCCAGCATTTT.